This T cell receptor (beta chain) was retrieved from a study of beta chain features in type 1 diabetes. Study observations and caveats: It was among patients, rather than healthy donors, that naive, central memory and Treg TCRB repertoires appeared more similar.

Regarding this clone: Its antigen remains unidentified.

What was sequenced were expressed TCRB transcripts, since all of the isolated RNA had been reverse transcribed. Clones were sequenced by immunoSEQ multiplex PCR, and TCRdb holds only the in-frame ones, with some missing. The sample comprises 900,000 or so clones, roughly a sixth of which are singletons, and 0.02% to 0.03% rests with the top ten. Germline CDR1 reads MNHNY; CDR2 reads SVGAGI (reference sequence). The CDR3 has 11 amino acids. Trimming left V 6 bases short and J 3 bases short, with 5 bases between. The TCR sequence derives from a young woman in good health. The chain has TRBV6-6 and TRBJ2-5, with D uncertain. The sample consisted of naive CD4+ T cells from blood. CDR3 coding DNA: TGTGCCAGCAGAGCCGAAGAGACCCAGTACTTC. This encodes CASRAEETQYF.